Listed below are T cell receptor beta chains from one sample, sequenced in a study of siplizumab effects on memory and regulatory T cells. Data came from immunoSEQ multiplex PCR; TCRdb stores just in-frame clones and leaves some out. The repertoire has around 110,000 clones, about 95% of them found once; the top ten carry about 1.8%. Sequencing used non-Treg CD4+ T cells sorted from blood. The receptors were gathered from a human donor in good health. Each CDR3 is given with its conserved first and last residue. The D gene is left open where the match is weak. Expanded clones are given a class, and other clones once, few, many or no size at all.

size: -; V: TRBV6-1; D: -; J: TRBJ1-1; length: 13; CDR3: CASSDWAFIMSFF; DNA: TGTGCCAGCAGTGATTGGGCTTTTATTATGTCTTTCTTT
size: -; V: TRBV10-1; D: TRBD1; J: TRBJ2-3; length: 17; CDR3: CASSERFIEQGGNTQYF; DNA: TGCGCCAGCAGTGAGAGGTTTATCGAACAGGGGGGAAATACGCAGTATTTT
size: -; V: TRBV7-2; D: -; J: TRBJ2-3; length: 15; CDR3: CASSLVSGSTDTQYF; DNA: TGTGCCAGCAGCTTAGTTAGTGGGAGCACAGATACGCAGTATTTT
size: -; V: TRBV7-2; D: -; J: TRBJ2-7; length: 12; CDR3: CASSPGYYEQYF; DNA: TGTGCCAGCAGCCCCGGGTACTACGAGCAGTACTTC
size: -; V: TRBV28; D: -; J: TRBJ2-1; length: 15; CDR3: CASRIPGLSYNEQFF; DNA: TGTGCCAGCAGGATACCGGGACTTTCCTACAATGAGCAGTTCTTC
size: -; V: TRBV5-6; D: TRBD2; J: TRBJ2-7; length: 13; CDR3: CASSLAGGREQYF; DNA: TGTGCCAGCAGCCTAGCGGGGGGACGGGAGCAGTACTTC
size: -; V: TRBV19; D: -; J: TRBJ1-5; length: 14; CDR3: CASTLRGSNQPQHF; DNA: TGTGCCAGTACTTTGCGAGGTAGCAATCAGCCCCAGCATTTT
size: -; V: TRBV7-9; D: TRBD2; J: TRBJ2-3; length: 16; CDR3: CASSPRLAGASDTQYF; DNA: TGTGCCAGCAGCCCCCGACTAGCGGGAGCTTCAGATACGCAGTATTTT
size: -; V: TRBV7-2; D: -; J: TRBJ1-1; length: 14; CDR3: CASSSNHVNTEAFF; DNA: TGTGCCAGCAGCTCCAATCACGTTAACACTGAAGCTTTCTTT
size: -; V: TRBV7-3; D: -; J: TRBJ2-7; length: 15; CDR3: CASSFSGRGTEEQYF; DNA: TGTGCCAGCAGCTTCTCCGGGAGAGGGACTGAGGAGCAGTACTTC
size: -; V: TRBV30; D: -; J: TRBJ1-2; length: 12; CDR3: CAWSVLVGGYTF; DNA: TGTGCCTGGAGTGTACTCGTTGGGGGCTACACCTTC
size: -; V: TRBV5-1; D: TRBD1; J: TRBJ2-5; length: 17; CDR3: CASSLSMSRTGEETQYF; DNA: TGCGCCAGCAGCTTGAGTATGAGTAGGACAGGGGAAGAGACCCAGTACTTC
size: -; V: TRBV2; D: TRBD1; J: TRBJ1-6; length: 16; CDR3: CASIQEGQGADSPLHF; DNA: TGTGCCAGCATCCAGGAGGGACAGGGGGCAGATTCACCCCTCCACTTT
size: -; V: TRBV7-2; D: -; J: TRBJ2-3; length: 17; CDR3: CASSLVFAGRGVDTQYF; DNA: TGTGCCAGCAGCTTAGTTTTCGCGGGAAGAGGGGTAGATACGCAGTATTTT
size: once; V: TRBV5-1; D: -; J: TRBJ1-4; length: 15; CDR3: CASSLHSGGIEKLFF; DNA: TGCGCCAGCAGCTTGCATTCGGGAGGTATCGAAAAACTGTTTTTT
size: -; V: TRBV6-5; D: -; J: TRBJ2-1; length: 15; CDR3: CASSSRLGAYNEQFF; DNA: TGTGCCAGCAGTTCCCGACTCGGAGCCTACAATGAGCAGTTCTTC
size: few; V: TRBV21-1; D: -; J: TRBJ2-7; length: 13; CDR3: CARPGRGRHEQYF; DNA: TGTGCCAGGCCGGGGAGGGGGCGGCACGAGCAGTACTTC
size: -; V: TRBV6-6; D: TRBD2; J: TRBJ2-5; length: 16; CDR3: CASSARGGSLQETQYF; DNA: TGTGCCAGCAGTGCGCGCGGGGGGTCCTTACAAGAGACCCAGTACTTC
size: -; V: TRBV7-2; D: -; J: TRBJ1-1; length: 14; CDR3: CASSAQGPNTEAFF; DNA: TGTGCCAGCAGCGCGCAGGGGCCGAACACTGAAGCTTTCTTT